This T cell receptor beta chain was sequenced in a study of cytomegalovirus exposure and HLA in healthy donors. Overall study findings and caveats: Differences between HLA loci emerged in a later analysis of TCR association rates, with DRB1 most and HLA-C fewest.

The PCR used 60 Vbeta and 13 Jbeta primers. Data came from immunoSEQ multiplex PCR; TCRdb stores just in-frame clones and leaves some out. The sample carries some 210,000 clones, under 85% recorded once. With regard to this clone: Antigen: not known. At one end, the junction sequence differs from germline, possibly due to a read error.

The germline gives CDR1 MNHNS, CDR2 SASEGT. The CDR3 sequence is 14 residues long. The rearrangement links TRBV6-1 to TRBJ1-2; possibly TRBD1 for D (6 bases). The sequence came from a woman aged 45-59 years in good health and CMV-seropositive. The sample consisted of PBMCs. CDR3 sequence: CASSEGGTGPGYTF. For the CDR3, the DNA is TGTGCCAGCAGCGAAGGGGGAACAGGGCCGGGCTACACCTTC.